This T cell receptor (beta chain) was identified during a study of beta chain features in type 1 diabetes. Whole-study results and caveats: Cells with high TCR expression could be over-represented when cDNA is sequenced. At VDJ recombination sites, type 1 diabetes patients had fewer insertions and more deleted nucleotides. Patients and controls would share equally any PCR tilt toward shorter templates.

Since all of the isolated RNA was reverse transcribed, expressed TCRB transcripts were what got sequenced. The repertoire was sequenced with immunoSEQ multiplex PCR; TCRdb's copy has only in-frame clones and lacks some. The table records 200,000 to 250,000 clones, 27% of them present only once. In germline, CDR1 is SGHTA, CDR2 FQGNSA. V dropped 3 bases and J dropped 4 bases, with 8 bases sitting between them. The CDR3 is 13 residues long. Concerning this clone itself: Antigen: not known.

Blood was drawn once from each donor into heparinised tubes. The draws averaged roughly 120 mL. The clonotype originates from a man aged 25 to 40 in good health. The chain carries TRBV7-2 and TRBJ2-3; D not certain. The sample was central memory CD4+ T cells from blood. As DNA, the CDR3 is TGTGCCAGCAGCTTTAACTGGGCAGATACGCAGTATTTT. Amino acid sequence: CASSFNWADTQYF.